This record covers a single TCR beta chain. Trimming took 0 bases from V and 3 from J, leaving 18 bases between them. The CDR3 consists of 17 residues. Germline V gene data show CDR1 as SGDLS and CDR2 as YYNGEE. This specimen comes from a study of OX40 agonist ivuxolimab in advanced cancers. About the research overall: In this cohort, patients received ivuxolimab, an agonistic anti-OX40 (CD134) antibody. Males comprised 82.7% of the group, whose mean age was approximately 60 years (range roughly 20 to 85).

Profiled with immunoSEQ multiplex PCR; TCRdb holds only in-frame clones, not every one. The sample carries more than 13,000 clones, approximately 80% recorded once. This clonotype originated in an adult with an advanced solid tumor such as melanoma, head and neck, liver or kidney cancer. Sequencing was performed on CD4+ or CD8+ T cells sorted from blood, taken in a trial of the OX40 agonist ivuxolimab. The chain combines TRBV9 with TRBJ1-2; tentatively, D is TRBD1 (5 bases). The CDR3 DNA is TGTGCCAGCAGCGTAGCTACTATGGAGGGGAGTGACTATGGCTACACCTTC. This sequence encodes CASSVATMEGSDYGYTF.